This TCR beta chain stems from a study of regulatory T cells in long-lasting Graves disease. The V and J ends lost 1 base and 4 bases respectively, with 11 bases between them. CDR3 length equals 15 residues. Researchers made TCR beta libraries by using iRepertoire HTBI primers and running Arm-PCR on CDR3 regions. TCRdb re-called the multiplex PCR reads with MiXCR, one entry per CDR3 protein. The sample consists of approximately 480,000 distinct CDR3 sequences, around 16% of them appearing once. Indicated time point: newly diagnosed GD, antithyroid drugs for less than 3 months. Extracted RNA from PBMCs served as the source of the TCR library. A further study also used this sample, focusing on T cells in Graves' hyperthyroidism and ophthalmopathy.

This sequence originates from a man in his forties with Graves disease. The V gene is TRBV12-3 or TRBV12-4, the J gene TRBJ1-5; TRBD1 is a possible D gene (6 bases). Sample: peripheral blood mononuclear cells (PBMCs), taken at new diagnosis, from a patient treated with antithyroid drugs. The CDR3 reads CASSLGVGGNQPQHF. DNA for the CDR3: TGTGCCAGCAGTTTAGGTGTAGGGGGTAATCAGCCCCAGCATTTT.